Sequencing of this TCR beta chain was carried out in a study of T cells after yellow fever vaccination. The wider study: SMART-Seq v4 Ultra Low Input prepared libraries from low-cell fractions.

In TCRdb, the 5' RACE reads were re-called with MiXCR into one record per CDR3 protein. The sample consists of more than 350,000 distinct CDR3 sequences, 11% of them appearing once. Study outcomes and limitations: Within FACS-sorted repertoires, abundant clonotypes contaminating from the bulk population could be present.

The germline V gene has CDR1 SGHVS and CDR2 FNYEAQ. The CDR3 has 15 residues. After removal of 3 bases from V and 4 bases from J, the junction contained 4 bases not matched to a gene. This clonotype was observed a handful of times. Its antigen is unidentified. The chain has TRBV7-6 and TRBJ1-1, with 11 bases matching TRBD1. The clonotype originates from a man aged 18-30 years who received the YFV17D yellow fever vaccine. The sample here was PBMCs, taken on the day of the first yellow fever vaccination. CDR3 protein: CASSFGTGGGTEAFF. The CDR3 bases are TGTGCCAGCAGCTTTGGGACAGGGGGTGGCACTGAAGCTTTCTTT. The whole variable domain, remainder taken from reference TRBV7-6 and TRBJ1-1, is GAGVSQSPRYKVTKRGQDVALRCDPISGHVSLYWYRQALGQGPEFLTYFNYEAQQDKSGLPNDRFSAERPEGSISTLTIQRTEQRDSAMYRCASSFGTGGGTEAFFGQGTRLTVV.